The 12 T cell receptor beta chains presented below share a single source sample, sequenced in a study of T-cell reconstitution after alpha-beta-depleted transplantation in children. Preparation of the TCRbeta library used unique molecular identifiers. Via MiXCR, TCRdb re-called the PCR reads, giving one row per CDR3 protein. Among some 460,000 distinct CDR3 sequences listed, 15% to 20% were seen once. The sample here was PBMCs, mostly from graft donor cells, taken 360 days after TCRalphabeta/CD19-depleted stem cell transplant. The source is a boy under three years old who had a stem cell transplant for Wiskott-Aldrich syndrome, so the T cells may come from the graft donor.

The table lists this clonotype with many counts. The rearrangement joins TRBV12-3 or TRBV12-4 to TRBJ2-2; TRBD2 matches 10 bases. The length of the CDR3 is 15 residues. J was trimmed by 6 bases and V by 2 bases; bases with no gene match: 3. CDR3 loop: CASSLLAGVAGELFF. In nucleotides, the CDR3 is TGTGCCAGCAGTTTACTAGCGGGAGTCGCCGGGGAGCTGTTTTTT.

This chain joins TRBV7-9 and TRBJ1-1; D is uncertain. With 5 bases removed from V and 8 bases from J, the gap between germline ends came to 12 bases. The CDR3 loop spans 12 amino acids. The germline CDR1 and CDR2 sequences are SEHNR and FQNEAQ (reference sequence). For the CDR3, the DNA is TGTGCCAGCAGCCACCCCTTTCTGGAAGCTTTCTTT. Translation: CASSHPFLEAFF.

This clonotype appeared a few times. The chain links TRBV11-2 to TRBJ2-7; TRBD1 is a possible D gene (5 bases). The CDR3 is 16 residues long. V gave up 3 bases and J gave up 4 bases, with 19 bases separating them. Germline-derived CDR1 and CDR2 are SGHAT and FQNNGV. This CDR3 reads CASSFLPALRTYEQYF. CDR3 DNA sequence: TGTGCCAGCAGCTTTCTCCCCGCGTTGCGGACATACGAGCAGTACTTC. The variable domain in full, completed from reference TRBV11-2 and TRBJ2-7, reads EAGVAQSPRYKIIEKRQSVAFWCNPISGHATLYWYQQILGQGPKLLIQFQNNGVVDDSQLPKDRFSAERLKGVDSTLKIQPAKLEDSAVYLCASSFLPALRTYEQYFGPGTRLTVT.

The CDR3 region has the DNA TGTGCCAGCAGCCAAGAAATCACTAGCGGGAGGCCTGAGCAGTTCTTC. It encodes CASSQEITSGRPEQFF. V is TRBV3-1 and J is TRBJ2-1; TRBD2 agrees at 12 bases. This CDR3 spans 16 amino acids. Germline values: CDR1 LGHDT, CDR2 YNNKEL (reference sequence). Trimming at V came to 0 bases and at J to 9 bases, leaving 6 bases not matched to a gene.

This clonotype has only a few counts. In DNA form, the CDR3 reads TGTGCCAGCAGTTTTAGACAAAACTACGAGCAGTACTTC. This translates into CASSFRQNYEQYF. The rearrangement uses TRBV12-3 or TRBV12-4 and TRBJ2-7; D remains ambiguous. The CDR3 is 13 amino acids. The V end lost 3 bases, the J end lost 3 bases, and 9 bases lay between the germline ends.

This chain joins TRBV6-4 and TRBJ2-2; tentative D call: TRBD2 (5 bases). The CDR3 is 14 residues long. Between the trimmed V and J ends, which lost 6 bases and 0 bases, there was a span of 8 bases. Germline V CDR1 and CDR2: MRHNA, SNTAGT. CDR3 protein: CASSRLPNTGELFF. The CDR3 nucleotides read TGTGCCAGCAGCCGACTACCGAACACCGGGGAGCTGTTTTTT.

This clonotype occurred once. The rearrangement joins TRBV5-1 to TRBJ2-7; 9 nucleotides agree with TRBD1. The germline gives CDR1 SGHRS, CDR2 YFSETQ. The length of the CDR3 is 15 residues. V shed 2 bases, J shed 1 base, and the junction held 4 bases outside the gene matches. In DNA form, the CDR3 reads TGCGCCAGCAGCTTCCCGGGACAGGGATCCTACGAGCAGTACTTC. Translation gives CASSFPGQGSYEQYF. The variable domain in full, with the rest retrieved from reference TRBV5-1 and TRBJ2-7, is KAGVTQTPRYLIKTRGQQVTLSCSPISGHRSVSWYQQTPGQGLQFLFEYFSETQRNKGNFPGRFSGRQFSNSRSEMNVSTLELGDSALYLCASSFPGQGSYEQYFGPGTRLTVT.

This clonotype has just a few counts. The chain couples TRBV5-1 to TRBJ2-5; a weak D match, TRBD1 (6 bases). The ends were cut back, 3 bases at V and 5 bases at J, with 11 bases in the middle. The CDR3 spans 13 residues. The V gene's germline CDR1 is SGHRS and CDR2 YFSETQ. CDR3 in DNA: TGCGCCAGCAGCTCGGGACAATGGGAGACCCAGTACTTC. Translating it yields CASSSGQWETQYF.

This clonotype showed up just a few times. V usage is TRBV6-5 and J usage is TRBJ2-3; 7 bases map to TRBD2. V gave up 2 bases and J gave up 0 bases; unmatched junction bases: 2. Germline V gene sequence: CDR1 MNHEY, CDR2 SVGAGI. This CDR3 spans 15 amino acids. The CDR3 bases are TGTGCCAGCAGTTACGCTAGCGGAAGCACAGATACGCAGTATTTT. This codes for CASSYASGSTDTQYF.

The chain is built from TRBV7-9 and TRBJ2-1; perhaps TRBD1 as D (6 bases). CDR3 length: 14 residues. The V gene's germline CDR1 is SEHNR and CDR2 FQNEAQ (reference sequence). V lost 0 bases and J 9 bases, leaving 12 bases between the germline ends. Here the CDR3 DNA reads TGTGCCAGCAGCTTAGCGGGGGCGGTGGGTGAGCAGTTCTTC. This gives the protein CASSLAGAVGEQFF.

This clonotype was recorded many times. The rearrangement links TRBV6-1 to TRBJ2-7; 10 nucleotides align to TRBD1. The CDR3 sequence is 14 residues long. V was pared by 6 bases and J by 6 bases, with 8 bases of the junction left unmatched. Germline V gene data show CDR1 as MNHNS and CDR2 as SASEGT. As DNA, the CDR3 is TGTGCCAGCAGAATCGGGACAGGGGTTCGCGAGCAGTACTTC. Translation: CASRIGTGVREQYF.

This clonotype was observed a handful of times. The chain carries TRBV7-9 and TRBJ2-3; no clear D. The V end lost 7 bases, the J end lost 2 bases, and 16 bases lay between the germline ends. The CDR3 runs 15 residues. The germline V gene has CDR1 SEHNR and CDR2 FQNEAQ (reference sequence). CDR3 loop: CASNNDGVYTDTQYF. Here the CDR3 DNA reads TGTGCCAGCAACAACGATGGGGTCTACACAGATACGCAGTATTTT.